This TCR beta chain was identified during a study of siplizumab effects on memory and regulatory T cells (dated 2019 in TCRdb). Describing the broader study: The study looked at the effect of siplizumab, an anti-CD2 antibody, on alloreactive T-cell subsets in allogeneic mixed lymphocyte reactions made from human PBMCs. The research as a whole found: The suppressive function of proliferating Tregs from siplizumab cultures was not functionally confirmed. Among mappable alloreactive CD4+ clones, the Treg-derived fraction averaged around 69% with siplizumab versus roughly 25% in control reactions. Roughly 75-96% of proliferating CD4+ or CD8+ clones could not be assigned a naive or memory phenotype. Unstimulated naive T cells appeared to be more diverse than memory T cells, and naive cells seemed to make a substantial contribution to the alloresponse. Sequences below about 10^-5 frequency were poorly captured, so only a minor fraction of alloreactive clones could be mapped to unstimulated subsets. The cumulative frequency of alloreactive sequences traceable to unstimulated CD4+ memory T cells was significantly reduced by siplizumab.

On this clone: The target of this receptor is not known. No much larger clone exists at a distance of one base, and base qualities are not known.

Library preparation was by the immunoSEQ multiplex PCR assay. Each sample had 90,000 to 100,000 TCR templates assayed by the deep sequencing platform. Genomic DNA extracted from sorted T cells was used for TCRbeta CDR3 sequencing. The paper's processing steps were these. The R programming language was used for clonal analysis of TCRbeta CDR3 data. Unstimulated samples were compared with post-reaction CFSE-low samples to define alloreactive CD4+ and CD8+ clones. By matching sequences to the repertoires of sorted unstimulated Treg and non-Treg cells, each alloreactive CD4+ clone was assigned a regulatory or non-regulatory origin. What TCRdb holds here is the immuneACCESS table cut down to in-frame rearrangements. Part of the clones is not present; checked against another copy, under half of the missing clones reflect an unresolved V gene, and the others are unexplained. For V, J and clone size, that table is used; D and trimming come from the DNA. This sample is represented by fewer than 60,000 clones; 93% of them were singletons. Roughly a sixth of the sample is held by the ten biggest clonotypes.

Sorted unstimulated T cells and proliferating T cells recovered from mixed lymphocyte reactions were subjected to TCRbeta CDR3 sequencing. Fresh whole blood from fewer than 12 HLA-typed healthy donors was used to isolate PBMCs. This receptor was obtained from a human donor in good health. What was sequenced was CD8+ T cells sorted from blood.

The DNA reads TGCGCCAGCAGCCAACGGGCCCCCGAGATAGCTGAAGCTTTCTTT. Its amino acids are CASSQRAPEIAEAFF. The rearranged segments are TRBV4-1 and TRBJ1-1; no confident D gene assignment can be made. CDR1 and CDR2 are drawn from the germline V gene: MGHRA, YSYEKL. V loses 2 bases, J loses 6 bases, and the germline ends lie 16 bases apart. Its CDR3 holds 15 amino acids, cysteine through phenylalanine. Only CDR3 DNA remains: 45 bases, in frame from the first base.